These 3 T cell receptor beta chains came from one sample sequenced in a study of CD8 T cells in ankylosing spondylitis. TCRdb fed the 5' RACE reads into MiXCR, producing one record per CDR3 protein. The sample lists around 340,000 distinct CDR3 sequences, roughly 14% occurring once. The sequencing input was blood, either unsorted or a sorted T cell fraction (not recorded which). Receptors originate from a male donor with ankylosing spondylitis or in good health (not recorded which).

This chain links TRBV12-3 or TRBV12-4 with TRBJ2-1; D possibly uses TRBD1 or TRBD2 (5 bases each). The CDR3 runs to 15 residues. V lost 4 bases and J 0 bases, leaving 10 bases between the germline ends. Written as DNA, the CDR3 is TGTGCCAGCAGTTCCGGGACGTCCTCCTACAATGAGCAGTTCTTC. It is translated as CASSSGTSSYNEQFF.

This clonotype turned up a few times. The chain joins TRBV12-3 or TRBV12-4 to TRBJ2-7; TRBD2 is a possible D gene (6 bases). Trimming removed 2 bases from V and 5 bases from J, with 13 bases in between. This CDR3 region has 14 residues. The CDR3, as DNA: TGTGCCAGCAGTTTACTCGGGAGAGCAAACGAGCAGTACTTC. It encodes CASSLLGRANEQYF.

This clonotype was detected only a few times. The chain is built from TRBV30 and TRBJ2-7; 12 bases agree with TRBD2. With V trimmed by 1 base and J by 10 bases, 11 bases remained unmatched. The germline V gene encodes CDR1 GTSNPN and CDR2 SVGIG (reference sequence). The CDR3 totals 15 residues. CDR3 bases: TGTGCCTGGAGTGCCCCTAGCGGGAGGGCCCTCCTCCAGTACTTC. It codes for CAWSAPSGRALLQYF.